This T cell receptor (beta chain) appears in the sequencing data of a study of blood T cell repertoires in COVID-19. Authors' methods: Amplifying reference gene primers gave estimates of nucleated cell counts. Produced via immunoSEQ multiplex PCR; TCRdb's table is partial and in-frame only. The D gene and trimming were derived from the DNA, and the V and J assignments and clone size from that table. The sample has some 140,000 clones; about 76% are singletons. This clone was detected a few times. The germline gives CDR1 SGHTA, CDR2 FQGNSA. The CDR3 loop spans 14 amino acids. V was cut by 4 bases and J by 0 bases, with 7 bases left in between.

The sequence derives from an elderly man with acute or convalescent COVID-19. This sequence joins TRBV7-2 and TRBJ1-5, with D unresolved. The sequenced sample consisted of peripheral blood. The CDR3 here is CASSSLYSNQPQHF. The DNA of the CDR3 is TGTGCCAGCAGCTCCCTTTATAGCAATCAGCCCCAGCATTTT.